Detailed here is one T cell receptor beta chain. Its antigen is as yet unknown. The data originate from a study of cytomegalovirus exposure and HLA in healthy donors. The PCR made use of 60 Vbeta and 13 Jbeta primers. Using immunoSEQ multiplex PCR, the repertoire was profiled, and TCRdb retains in-frame clones only, with some absent. The sample consists of tens of thousands of clones, 85% to 90% of them appearing once. Germline V gene lookup returns CDR1 SNHLY and CDR2 FYNNEI. The CDR3 is 12 amino acids. V lost 4 bases, J lost 4 bases, and 7 bases lay in between. Points from the study as a whole: Both high specificity and high sensitivity reportedly marked the classifier's diagnosis of cytomegalovirus status. TCR sequences were mostly rare, though some public TCRs occurred in many donors. When analyzed later, the rates of TCR association showed variation by HLA locus, with DRB1 the most and HLA-C the fewest.

The V and J genes are TRBV2 and TRBJ2-5; D is undetermined. The clonotype comes from a man between 18 and 35 years old in good health and CMV-seronegative. Material for sequencing was PBMCs. DNA of the CDR3: TGTGCCAGCAGTGGTGACTCAGAGACCCAGTACTTC. Translating it yields CASSGDSETQYF.